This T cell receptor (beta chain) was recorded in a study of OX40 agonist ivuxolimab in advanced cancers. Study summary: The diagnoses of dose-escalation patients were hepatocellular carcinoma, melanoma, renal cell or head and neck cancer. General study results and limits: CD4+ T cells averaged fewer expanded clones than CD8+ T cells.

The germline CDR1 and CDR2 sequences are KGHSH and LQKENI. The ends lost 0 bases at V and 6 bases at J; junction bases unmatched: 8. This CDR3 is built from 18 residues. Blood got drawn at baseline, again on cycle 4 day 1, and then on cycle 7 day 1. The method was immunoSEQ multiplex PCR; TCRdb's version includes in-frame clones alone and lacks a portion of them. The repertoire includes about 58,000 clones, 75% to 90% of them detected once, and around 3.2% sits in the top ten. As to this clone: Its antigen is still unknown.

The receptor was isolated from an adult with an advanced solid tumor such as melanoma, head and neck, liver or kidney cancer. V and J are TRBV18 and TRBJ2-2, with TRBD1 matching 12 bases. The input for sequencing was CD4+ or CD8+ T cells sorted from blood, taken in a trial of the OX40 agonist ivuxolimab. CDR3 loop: CASSPPGTGGATAGELFF. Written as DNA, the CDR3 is TGTGCCAGCTCACCACCCGGGACAGGGGGCGCGACGGCCGGGGAGCTGTTTTTT.